This record looks at one TCR beta chain sequence and its context. The target antigen is unknown. This sample is drawn from a study of OX40 agonist ivuxolimab in advanced cancers. General observations from the study: Compared with CD4+, CD8+ T cells on average had more expanded clones. CD4+ and CD8+ blood T cells expanded clonally by week 6 at 0.1 to 3.0 mg/kg.

The V gene end was trimmed by 7 bases and the J gene end by 3 bases; junction bases not matched to a gene: 6. This CDR3 spans 13 amino acids. Per germline, CDR1 SQVTM and CDR2 ANQGSEA. Data came from immunoSEQ multiplex PCR; TCRdb stores just in-frame clones and leaves some out. Found here are around 50,000 clones, nearly 85% of them singletons; the top ten hold 3% to 3.5%. This material consisted of CD4+ or CD8+ T cells sorted from blood, taken in a trial of the OX40 agonist ivuxolimab. This clonotype was obtained from an adult with an advanced solid tumor such as melanoma, head and neck, liver or kidney cancer. V usage is TRBV29-1 and J usage is TRBJ1-2; TRBD1 aligns across 9 bases. CDR3 sequence (DNA): TGCAGCGCCGAACAGGGGGCTGACTATGGCTACACCTTC. Translation gives CSAEQGADYGYTF.